One and the same sample provided the 19 T cell receptor beta chains below, sequenced in a study of blood T cell repertoires in COVID-19. Some clones are missing from TCRdb's copy, which holds only in-frame ones; the method was immunoSEQ multiplex PCR. The sample has 300,000 to 450,000 clones; 89% are singletons. Sequencing input: peripheral blood. The source of these receptors is a woman under 40 with COVID-19, enrolled during active disease.

This clone was counted once. This chain's CDR3 is CASSQPNRGQGVNTIYF. Here the CDR3 DNA reads TGTGCCAGCAGCCAACCCAACCGTGGGCAGGGGGTAAACACCATATATTTT. This chain links TRBV4-2 with TRBJ1-3; 7 positions agree with TRBD1. The CDR3 consists of 17 residues. Unmatched junction bases numbered 13, after V lost 2 bases and J lost 6 bases. Germline CDR1 is LGHNA and CDR2 is YNFKEQ.

V is TRBV5-8 and J is TRBJ1-4; D may be TRBD1 (5 bases). The CDR3 runs 14 residues. Trimming left V 4 bases short and J 7 bases short, with 14 bases between. In germline, CDR1 is SGHTS, CDR2 YDEGEE. CDR3 protein: CASSLQVVGEKLFF. The CDR3 DNA sequence: TGTGCCAGCAGCCTACAGGTAGTGGGTGAAAAACTGTTTTTT.

The chain uses TRBV27 and TRBJ2-2, with 8 positions matching TRBD1. The ends lost 4 bases at V and 4 bases at J; junction bases unmatched: 11. The CDR3 is 17 amino acids. In germline, CDR1 is MNHEY, CDR2 SMNVEV (reference sequence). The CDR3 loop is CASSSIIRTGSTGELFF. CDR3 DNA sequence: TGTGCCAGCAGTTCAATAATTCGGACAGGGTCCACCGGGGAGCTGTTTTTT.

V usage is TRBV7-2 and J usage is TRBJ2-7; TRBD2 agrees at 10 bases. The CDR3 has 15 amino acids. The V and J ends lost 5 bases and 4 bases, in that order; junction bases with no gene match: 8. Germline CDR1 and CDR2: SGHTA and FQGNSA. DNA for the CDR3: TGTGCCAGCAGCGCGGGGACTAGCGTTGGGTACGAGCAGTACTTC. Residues: CASSAGTSVGYEQYF.

This clone was recorded only once. The chain employs TRBV15 and TRBJ1-3; tentatively, D is TRBD1 (6 bases). The ends were cut back, 3 bases at V and 0 bases at J, with 12 bases in the middle. The germline gives CDR1 LNHNV, CDR2 YYDKDF (reference sequence). The CDR3 is 16 amino acids. CDR3 sequence: CATSRHGQSSGNTIYF. In DNA form, the CDR3 reads TGTGCCACCAGCAGGCATGGACAGAGCTCTGGAAACACCATATATTTT.

The chain couples TRBV4-3 to TRBJ1-1, with 8 bases lining up with TRBD1. From germline, CDR1 is LGHNA and CDR2 YSLEER. The CDR3 is 15 residues long. Germline trimming cut 3 bases from V and 11 bases from J; bases unmatched to any gene: 14. The CDR3 spells CASSQPGQEPKVAFF. The CDR3 DNA reads TGCGCCAGCAGCCAGCCGGGACAGGAACCAAAGGTCGCTTTCTTT.

J is TRBJ2-3 and V is TRBV6-5, with TRBD1 matching over 8 bases. The germline V gene encodes CDR1 MNHEY and CDR2 SVGAGI. With 4 bases clipped from V and 4 bases from J, the junction kept 10 bases outside the gene matches. CDR3 length: 16 amino acids. Here the CDR3 DNA reads TGTGCCAGCAGTTCACCAACAGGGGGACGTTCAGATACGCAGTATTTT. Residues: CASSSPTGGRSDTQYF.

V and J are TRBV4-1 and TRBJ2-3; TRBD2 matches at 10 bases. The V segment lost 2 bases and the J segment 2 bases; nucleotides outside the gene matches: 4. Germline CDR1 is MGHRA and CDR2 is YSYEKL. The CDR3 has 16 residues. For the CDR3, the DNA is TGCGCCAGCAGCCAATTAGCGGGAGGCAACACAGATACGCAGTATTTT. Translating gives CASSQLAGGNTDTQYF.

The J gene is TRBJ2-5, the V gene TRBV6-5; D call uncertain. Trimming cost V 4 bases and J 3 bases, with 6 bases left between them. This CDR3 region has 12 residues. Germline values: CDR1 MNHEY, CDR2 SVGAGI. CDR3 residues: CASSSLEETQYF. In DNA, the CDR3 is TGTGCCAGCAGTTCCCTTGAAGAGACCCAGTACTTC.

The chain couples TRBV27 to TRBJ1-2; possible D gene TRBD1, 6 bases. V was pared by 5 bases and J by 5 bases, with 18 bases between. There are 15 residues in the CDR3. CDR1 and CDR2 (germline): MNHEY, SMNVEV (reference sequence). CDR3 residues: CASSTPGASGYGYTF. CDR3 sequence (DNA): TGTGCCAGCAGTACACCAGGGGCCTCCGGATATGGCTACACCTTC.

The chain carries TRBV9 and TRBJ2-2; TRBD1 matches at 9 bases. CDR3 length equals 20 residues. The V gene end was trimmed by 4 bases and the J gene end by 3 bases; junction bases not matched to a gene: 19. Germline V CDR1 and CDR2: SGDLS, YYNGEE. CDR3 nucleotide sequence: TGTGCCAGCAGCCCAACACGGAGGGGTACAGGGGGCAGGGACACCGGGGAGCTGTTTTTT. Protein product: CASSPTRRGTGGRDTGELFF. The whole variable domain, filled in from reference TRBV9 and TRBJ2-2, reads DSGVTQTPKHLITATGQRVTLRCSPRSGDLSVYWYQQSLDQGLQFLIQYYNGEERAKGNILERFSAQQFPDLHSELNLSSLELGDSALYFCASSPTRRGTGGRDTGELFFGEGSRLTVL.

This sequence joins TRBV5-6 and TRBJ1-3; 9 bases are a match to TRBD1. The CDR3 loop spans 15 amino acids. Germline CDR1 is SGHDT and CDR2 is YYEEEE. V shed 3 bases, J shed 1 base, and the junction held 2 bases outside the gene matches. CDR3 sequence (DNA): TGTGCCAGCAGCTGGGGACAGGGATCTGGAAACACCATATATTTT. Translated: CASSWGQGSGNTIYF.

This clone occurred once. The chain recombines TRBV18 with TRBJ1-5; no reliable D call. Trimming shortened V by 6 bases and J by 2 bases, and 17 bases separated the two germline ends. The CDR3 is made up of 16 amino acids. The V gene's germline CDR1 is KGHSH and CDR2 LQKENI. Here the CDR3 reads CASSLNTNFGNQPQHF. DNA for the CDR3: TGTGCCAGCTCCCTTAACACCAATTTCGGCAATCAGCCCCAGCATTTT. The complete variable domain, with remaining parts taken from reference TRBV18 and TRBJ1-5, reads NAGVMQNPRHLVRRRGQEARLRCSPMKGHSHVYWYRQLPEEGLKFMVYLQKENIIDESGMPKERFSAEFPKEGPSILRIQQVVRGDSAAYFCASSLNTNFGNQPQHFGDGTRLSIL.

CDR3 sequence (DNA): TGCGCCAGCAGCTTGAATCCGGGGAACACTGAAGCTTTCTTT. Its translation: CASSLNPGNTEAFF. This chain links TRBV5-1 with TRBJ1-1; D is uncertain. CDR1 SGHRS and CDR2 YFSETQ come from the germline V gene. V was cut by 1 base and J by 1 base, with 8 bases left in between. The CDR3 runs to 14 residues.

This chain joins TRBV5-6 and TRBJ2-7, with a possible D match to TRBD2 (6 bases). Trimming stripped 0 bases from V and 2 bases from J, with 15 bases between. The germline V gene encodes CDR1 SGHDT and CDR2 YYEEEE. This CDR3 is built from 16 residues. CDR3 in DNA: TGTGCCAGCAGCTTGGGTTCTGGGGGACTCGCCTACGAGCAGTACGTC. This codes for CASSLGSGGLAYEQYV.

This clone was seen only once. The chain combines TRBV5-8 with TRBJ2-7, with a weak D call TRBD2 (6 bases). The CDR3 is 14 residues long. Trimming stripped 4 bases from V and 3 bases from J, with 14 bases between. Germline loops: CDR1 SGHTS, CDR2 YDEGEE. The CDR3 protein is CASSIHSGDYEQYF. As DNA, the CDR3 is TGTGCCAGCAGCATCCATAGCGGTGACTACGAGCAGTACTTC.

J is TRBJ2-3 and V is TRBV7-6; 14 nucleotides match TRBD2. The CDR3 runs to 21 residues. Germline trimming cut 2 bases from V and 0 bases from J; bases unmatched to any gene: 13. The germline gives CDR1 SGHVS, CDR2 FNYEAQ. For the CDR3, the DNA is TGTGCCAGCAGCTTACGACCCTGGACTAGCGGGGGGACAAACAGCACAGATACGCAGTATTTT. This codes for CASSLRPWTSGGTNSTDTQYF. Full variable domain (missing parts from reference TRBV7-6 and TRBJ2-3): GAGVSQSPRYKVTKRGQDVALRCDPISGHVSLYWYRQALGQGPEFLTYFNYEAQQDKSGLPNDRFSAERPEGSISTLTIQRTEQRDSAMYRCASSLRPWTSGGTNSTDTQYFGPGTRLTVL.

The genes are TRBV10-1 and TRBJ1-2; D is unresolved. Trimming cost V 2 bases and J 2 bases, with 21 bases left between them. Germline loops: CDR1 WNHNN, CDR2 SYGVQD (reference sequence). This CDR3 has 18 amino acids. The CDR3 here is CASSEKQPNHTPNYGYTF. In DNA, the CDR3 is TGCGCCAGCAGTGAGAAACAGCCGAACCACACACCAAACTATGGCTACACCTTC.

This clone was detected once. CDR3 protein: CATSDSGQVEKLFF. CDR3 DNA: TGTGCCACCAGTGATTCGGGACAGGTCGAAAAACTGTTTTTT. V is TRBV24-1 and J is TRBJ1-4, with 8 bases lining up with TRBD1. The junction had 3 bases not matched to a gene; V was cut back by 2 bases and J by 8 bases. This CDR3 region has 14 residues. Germline loops: CDR1 KGHDR, CDR2 SFDVKD.